This T cell receptor (beta chain) was documented in a study of cytomegalovirus exposure and HLA in healthy donors. General study findings and limits: When analyzed later, a missense DCLRE1C variant was found to be linked to TCR beta V- and J-gene trimming. It was reportedly the case that the classifier diagnosed cytomegalovirus status with high specificity and sensitivity.

As concerns this clone: The antigen remains unidentified.

Germline-derived CDR1 and CDR2 are SGDLS and YYNGEE. Losses at the gene ends were 4 bases for V and 5 bases for J; bases not matched to a gene: 6. This CDR3 is built from 16 residues. It was with 60 Vbeta and 13 Jbeta primers that the PCR ran. As originally analysed: Around 11 million shared chains were among the about 80 million unique TCR beta chains that a later analysis counted. Sequencing used immunoSEQ multiplex PCR; TCRdb keeps in-frame clones, though not all of them. That table gives V, J and clone size, and the DNA gave D and trimming. The table has 180,000 or so clones, roughly 82% seen once.

The source material was PBMCs. The sequence was obtained from a man in his forties or fifties in good health and CMV-seronegative. This chain uses TRBV9 with TRBJ2-2; 12 bases map to TRBD2. CDR3: CASSLGLAGFTGELFF. CDR3 in DNA: TGTGCCAGCAGCCTTGGACTAGCGGGATTTACCGGGGAGCTGTTTTTT.